A single sample is the source of the 22 T cell receptor beta chains below, sequenced in a study of monozygotic twins with inflammatory bowel disease. TCRdb re-called the 5' RACE reads and shows each CDR3 protein once, DNA omitted. The table for this sample gives hundreds of thousands of distinct CDR3 sequences. The specimen was blood. These receptors were taken from a human donor with ulcerative colitis or Crohn's disease, or a healthy co-twin of an affected twin (not recorded which).

The chain is built from TRBV24-1 and TRBJ2-3. The CDR3 has 14 residues. Germline V CDR1 and CDR2: KGHDR, SFDVKD. The CDR3 is CATSSGPRTDTQYF.

This chain joins TRBV20-1 and TRBJ2-7; the D gene TCRdb calls, TRBD2, cannot be checked with no DNA. Germline CDR1 is DFQATT and CDR2 is SNEGSKA (reference sequence). This CDR3 is built from 14 residues. The CDR3 sequence is CSAISGRTNYEQYF.

This sequence joins TRBV2 and TRBJ2-7; TCRdb outputs TRBD1, but without DNA this stays unchecked. The germline V gene encodes CDR1 SNHLY and CDR2 FYNNEI. This CDR3 region has 16 residues. CDR3 residues: CASGGEWDRKKSEQYF.

V is TRBV6-4 and J is TRBJ2-1; as DNA is missing, the TRBD1 call by TCRdb cannot be tested. The germline gives CDR1 MRHNA, CDR2 SNTAGT. The CDR3 is 15 residues long. CDR3 in amino acids: CASSLQGLDNNEQFF.

The V call is TRBV3-1, the J call TRBJ1-2. Germline CDR1 reads LGHDT; CDR2 reads YNNKEL (reference sequence). This CDR3 contains 15 residues. The CDR3: CASSQTRIHSYGYTF.

The chain combines TRBV9 with TRBJ2-1; TCRdb's D call of TRBD1 is untestable without DNA. The CDR3 is 16 residues long. Germline V gene sequence: CDR1 SGDLS, CDR2 YYNGEE. CDR3 residues: CASSVSGAPLYNEQFF.

The chain carries TRBV9 and TRBJ2-1; TCRdb's D gene call, TRBD2, goes unchecked for lack of DNA. The CDR3 sequence is 16 residues long. Per the germline V gene, CDR1 is SGDLS and CDR2 is YYNGEE. The CDR3 loop is CASSVVGLADRNEQFF.

The CDR3 here is CASTPTGVGYTF. The chain couples TRBV2 to TRBJ1-2; no DNA is available, so the TRBD1 call from TCRdb remains unchecked. The CDR3 runs 12 residues. Germline V CDR1 and CDR2: SNHLY, FYNNEI.

This rearrangement joins TRBV5-1 to TRBJ1-6. This CDR3 contains 15 residues. The germline V gene encodes CDR1 SGHRS and CDR2 YFSETQ. CDR3 amino acids: CASSLATDYNSPLHF. The whole variable domain, filled in from reference TRBV5-1 and TRBJ1-6, reads KAGVTQTPRYLIKTRGQQVTLSCSPISGHRSVSWYQQTPGQGLQFLFEYFSETQRNKGNFPGRFSGRQFSNSRSEMNVSTLELGDSALYLCASSLATDYNSPLHFGNGTRLTVT.

The chain has TRBV5-1 and TRBJ1-1. This CDR3 comprises 14 residues. Germline V gene lookup returns CDR1 SGHRS and CDR2 YFSETQ. CDR3 sequence reads: CARSLGAIETEAFF.

The rearrangement links TRBV7-9 to TRBJ1-2; the D gene TCRdb calls, TRBD1, cannot be checked with no DNA. Looked up from germline, CDR1 is SEHNR and CDR2 is FQNEAQ (reference sequence). This CDR3 spans 12 amino acids. This CDR3 is CASRWDDYGYTF.

V usage is TRBV5-1 and J usage is TRBJ1-1. Germline-derived CDR1 and CDR2 are SGHRS and YFSETQ. The CDR3 is made up of 12 amino acids. The CDR3 sequence is CASSVDAGSAFF.

The V call is TRBV12-5, the J call TRBJ2-5; TCRdb designates TRBD1, a call that cannot be tested without DNA. CDR3 size: 16 residues. Germline V CDR1 and CDR2: LGHNT, FRNRAP. CDR3 sequence: CASGSAIRDGQETQYF.

The chain uses TRBV11-2 and TRBJ2-7; the TCRdb D gene call, TRBD1, has no DNA to confirm it. Germline loops: CDR1 SGHAT, CDR2 FQNNGV. The CDR3 has 18 residues. CDR3 region: CASSWILLGGESSYEQYF.

The genes are TRBV29-1 and TRBJ2-7. CDR3 length equals 12 residues. CDR1 and CDR2 from the germline V gene are SQVTM and ANQGSEA. CDR3 sequence reads: CSVVPTAYEQYF.

This chain connects TRBV12-3 or TRBV12-4 to TRBJ1-6; checking the TCRdb D call of TRBD1 is not possible without DNA. This CDR3 comprises 15 residues. The CDR3 reads CASRVGQGASSPLHF.

This chain connects TRBV7-3 to TRBJ2-3. The CDR3 is 13 amino acids. In germline, CDR1 is SGHTA, CDR2 FQGTGA. The CDR3 protein is CASSFLSTDTQYF.

The rearrangement links TRBV7-9 to TRBJ2-1; the D gene TCRdb calls, TRBD1, cannot be checked with no DNA. The germline gives CDR1 SEHNR, CDR2 FQNEAQ (reference sequence). CDR3 length equals 16 residues. CDR3 region: CASSPGGGSSYNEQFF.

The rearrangement links TRBV7-9 to TRBJ2-2. The germline CDR1 and CDR2 sequences are SEHNR and FQNEAQ (reference sequence). This CDR3 has 13 residues. The CDR3 is CASSRQGSGELFF.

The chain joins TRBV7-2 to TRBJ2-7; TCRdb's D call of TRBD1 is untestable without DNA. Per the germline V gene, CDR1 is SGHTA and CDR2 is FQGNSA. This CDR3 region has 16 residues. CDR3 sequence reads: CASSLIGQGASYEQYF.

This chain links TRBV6-5 with TRBJ2-5; TCRdb's assignment of TRBD1 cannot be checked, as there is no DNA. The length of the CDR3 is 17 residues. Germline V gene data show CDR1 as MNHEY and CDR2 as SVGAGI. The CDR3 reads CASSYFRLGQGKETQYF.

V and J are TRBV7-6 and TRBJ2-7. The CDR3 has 13 amino acids. Germline values: CDR1 SGHVS, CDR2 FNYEAQ. CDR3 amino acids: CASSFLNDYEQYF. Together with reference TRBV7-6 and TRBJ2-7, the CDR3 gives the full variable domain: GAGVSQSPRYKVTKRGQDVALRCDPISGHVSLYWYRQALGQGPEFLTYFNYEAQQDKSGLPNDRFSAERPEGSISTLTIQRTEQRDSAMYRCASSFLNDYEQYFGPGTRLTVT.